These 3 T cell receptor beta chains share one sample of origin, sequenced in a study of OX40 agonist ivuxolimab in advanced cancers. Generated by immunoSEQ multiplex PCR, the TCRdb table keeps only in-frame clones and is missing some. The sample yields 36,000 or so clones, roughly three quarters seen once. This material consisted of CD4+ or CD8+ T cells sorted from blood, taken in a trial of the OX40 agonist ivuxolimab. All receptors come from an adult with an advanced solid tumor such as melanoma, head and neck, liver or kidney cancer.

This clone was recorded once. V is TRBV6-1 and J is TRBJ2-1; D not certain. The V end lost 2 bases, the J end lost 8 bases, and 13 bases lay between the germline ends. The CDR3 has 14 amino acids. Germline lookup yields CDR1 MNHNS and CDR2 SASEGT. CDR3 nucleotides: TGTGCCAGCAGTGAAAATAAAGCGAACTATGAGCAGTTCTTC. Protein product: CASSENKANYEQFF.

This chain links TRBV5-5 with TRBJ1-5, with D perhaps TRBD1 (6 bases). The V gene lost 0 bases and the J gene lost 1 base, with 11 bases spanning the gap. The CDR3 totals 16 residues. Germline CDR1 is SGHKS and CDR2 is YYEKEE (reference sequence). CDR3 sequence (DNA): TGTGCCAGCAGCTTGGGACAGGTTCTAAGCAATCAGCCCCAGCATTTT. This codes for CASSLGQVLSNQPQHF.

This clone was recorded a few times. The chain joins TRBV28 to TRBJ2-3; 9 nucleotides align to TRBD2. After removal of 8 bases from V and 6 bases from J, the junction contained 9 bases not matched to a gene. CDR3 length: 14 amino acids. Germline CDR1 is MDHEN and CDR2 is SYDVKM. The CDR3 nucleotides read TGTGCCAGCGGGGTAGCGGGGGCCGGGGATACGCAGTATTTT. This gives the protein CASGVAGAGDTQYF.